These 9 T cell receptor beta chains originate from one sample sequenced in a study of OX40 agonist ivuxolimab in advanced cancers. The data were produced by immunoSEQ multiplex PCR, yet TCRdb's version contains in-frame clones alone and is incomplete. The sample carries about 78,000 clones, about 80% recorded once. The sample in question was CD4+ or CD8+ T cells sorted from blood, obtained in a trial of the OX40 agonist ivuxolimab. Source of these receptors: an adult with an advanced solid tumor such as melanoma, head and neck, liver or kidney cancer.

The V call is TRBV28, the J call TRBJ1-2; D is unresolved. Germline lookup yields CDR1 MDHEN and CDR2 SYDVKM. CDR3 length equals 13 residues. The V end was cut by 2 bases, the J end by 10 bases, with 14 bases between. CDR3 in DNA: TGTGCCAGCAGTTTACCGGACCGGGCCCCCTACACCTTC. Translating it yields CASSLPDRAPYTF.

In DNA, the CDR3 is TGTGCCAGCAGCTTAGCTGTATTGCAGGGTAATGGCTACACCTTC. This translates into CASSLAVLQGNGYTF. The V gene is TRBV7-2, the J gene TRBJ1-2; D is possibly TRBD1 (5 bases). This CDR3 comprises 15 residues. The germline V gene has CDR1 SGHTA and CDR2 FQGNSA. The ends were cut back, 0 bases at V and 6 bases at J, with 14 bases in the middle.

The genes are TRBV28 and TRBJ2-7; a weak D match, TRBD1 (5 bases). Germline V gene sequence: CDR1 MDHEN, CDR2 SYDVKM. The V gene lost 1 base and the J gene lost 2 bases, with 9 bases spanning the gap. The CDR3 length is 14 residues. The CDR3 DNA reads TGTGCCAGCAGTTTATTACAGGTTACCTACGAGCAGTACTTC. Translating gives CASSLLQVTYEQYF.

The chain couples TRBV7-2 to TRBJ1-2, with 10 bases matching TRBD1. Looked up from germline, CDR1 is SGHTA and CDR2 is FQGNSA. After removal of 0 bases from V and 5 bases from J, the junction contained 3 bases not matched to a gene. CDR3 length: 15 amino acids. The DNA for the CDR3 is TGTGCCAGCAGCTTAGCGCAGGGACAGGGGTATGGCTACACCTTC. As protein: CASSLAQGQGYGYTF.

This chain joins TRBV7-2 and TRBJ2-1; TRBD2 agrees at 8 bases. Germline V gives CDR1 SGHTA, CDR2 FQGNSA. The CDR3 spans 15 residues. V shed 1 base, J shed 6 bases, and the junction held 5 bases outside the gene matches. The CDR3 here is CASSLVTRGGNEQFF. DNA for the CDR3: TGTGCCAGCAGCTTAGTCACACGGGGGGGCAATGAGCAGTTCTTC.

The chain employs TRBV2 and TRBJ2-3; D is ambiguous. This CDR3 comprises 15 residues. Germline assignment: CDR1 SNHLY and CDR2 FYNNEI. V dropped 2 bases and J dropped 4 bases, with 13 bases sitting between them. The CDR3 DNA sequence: TGTGCCAGCAGTGAAATCGATTCCTCGGCAGATACGCAGTATTTT. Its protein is CASSEIDSSADTQYF.

The CDR3 DNA reads as TGTGCCACCCCGCCTCGAGGGGACTATGGCTACACCTTC. Encoded protein: CATPPRGDYGYTF. V and J are TRBV6-1 and TRBJ1-2, with TRBD1 as a possible D gene (5 bases). This CDR3 comprises 13 residues. Germline values: CDR1 MNHNS, CDR2 SASEGT. Trimming shortened V by 10 bases and J by 3 bases, and 15 bases separated the two germline ends.

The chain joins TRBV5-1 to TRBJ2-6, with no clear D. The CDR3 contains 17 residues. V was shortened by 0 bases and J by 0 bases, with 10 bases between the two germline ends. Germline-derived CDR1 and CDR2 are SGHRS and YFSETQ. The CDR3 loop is CASSLVAGISGANVLTF. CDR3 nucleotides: TGCGCCAGCAGCTTGGTGGCAGGCATCTCTGGGGCCAACGTCCTGACTTTC.

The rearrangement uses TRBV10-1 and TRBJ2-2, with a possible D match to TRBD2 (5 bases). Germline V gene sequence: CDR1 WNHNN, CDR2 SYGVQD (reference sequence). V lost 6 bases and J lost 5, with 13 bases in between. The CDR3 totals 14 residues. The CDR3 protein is CASSRTQRTGELFF. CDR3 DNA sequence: TGCGCCAGCAGCCGGACCCAGCGGACCGGGGAGCTGTTTTTT.